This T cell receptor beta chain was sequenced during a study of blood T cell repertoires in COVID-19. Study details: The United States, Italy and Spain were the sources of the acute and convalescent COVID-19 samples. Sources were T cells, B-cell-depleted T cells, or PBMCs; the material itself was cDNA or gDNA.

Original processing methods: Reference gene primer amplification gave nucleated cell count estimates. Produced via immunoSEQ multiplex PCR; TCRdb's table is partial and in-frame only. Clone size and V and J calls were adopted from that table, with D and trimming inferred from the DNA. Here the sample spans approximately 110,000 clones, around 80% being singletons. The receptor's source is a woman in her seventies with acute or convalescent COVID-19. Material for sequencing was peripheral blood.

The chain's CDR3 is CASSLWGLGYEQYF. The CDR3 DNA is TGTGCCAGCAGCTTATGGGGACTAGGATACGAGCAGTACTTC. The chain links TRBV11-2 to TRBJ2-7, with 8 bases lining up with TRBD2. From germline, CDR1 is SGHAT and CDR2 FQNNGV. V gave up 2 bases and J gave up 4 bases; unmatched junction bases: 4. The CDR3 contains 14 residues.